These 16 T cell receptor beta chains originate from one sample sequenced in a study of blood T cells in healthy people across ages. PCR was performed a second time for roughly 7 to 12 cycles using a sample-barcoded 5' primer and a J-beta primer mix. TCRdb re-derived calls from the 5' RACE reads in MiXCR, one entry per CDR3 protein. The table records approximately 690,000 distinct CDR3 sequences, roughly 43% of them present only once. The specimen was blood. These receptors all stem from a man at least 80 years old in good health.

The chain recombines TRBV20-1 with TRBJ1-6; the match to TRBD1 covers 7 bases. After removal of 6 bases from V and 0 bases from J, the junction contained 5 bases not matched to a gene. The CDR3 consists of 15 residues. Germline CDR1 DFQATT, CDR2 SNEGSKA (reference sequence). In DNA, the CDR3 is TGCAGTGCCAGATGGGACAGCTCCTATAATTCACCCCTCCACTTT. Residues: CSARWDSSYNSPLHF.

The V and J genes are TRBV5-6 and TRBJ2-7, with TRBD2 identical over 7 bases. This CDR3 is built from 13 residues. The V and J ends lost 6 bases and 0 bases, in that order; junction bases with no gene match: 3. CDR1 is SGHDT and CDR2 is YYEEEE in the germline V gene. CDR3 region: CASNGGSSYEQYF. The CDR3 DNA reads as TGTGCCAGCAACGGGGGGAGCTCCTACGAGCAGTACTTC.

This clonotype was detected a few times. The chain carries TRBV11-2 and TRBJ2-2; weak D call: TRBD2 (6 bases). CDR3 length: 15 amino acids. The ends were cut back, 2 bases at V and 4 bases at J, with 11 bases in the middle. The germline V gene has CDR1 SGHAT and CDR2 FQNNGV. CDR3 DNA sequence: TGTGCCAGCAGCTTACGAGGGCGGGGCACCGGGGAGCTGTTTTTT. The encoded protein is CASSLRGRGTGELFF.

This clonotype has only a few counts. This chain connects TRBV2 to TRBJ2-7, with TRBD2 matching over 11 bases. J was trimmed by 10 bases and V by 6 bases; bases with no gene match: 11. CDR1 and CDR2 from the germline V gene are SNHLY and FYNNEI. The length of the CDR3 is 14 residues. CDR3 sequence (DNA): TGTGCCAGCAGCACACTAGCGGGGGCTTCCGCTCAGTACTTC. It codes for CASSTLAGASAQYF.

This clonotype was seen repeatedly, ten times or more. A much more abundant neighbour one base away suggests this may be a read error. DNA for the CDR3: TGCAGCGGTGGACGGTCAGGGTACACTGAAGCTTTCTTT. Residues: CSGGRSGYTEAFF. This chain links TRBV29-1 with TRBJ1-1, with D maybe TRBD1 (5 bases). Germline V CDR1 and CDR2: SQVTM, ANQGSEA. The CDR3 spans 13 residues. Trimming cost V 7 bases and J 3 bases, with 15 bases left between them.

Regarding this clonotype: A much larger clone lies a single base off, so this may be a read error. V and J are TRBV29-1 and TRBJ2-1; D is unresolved. The CDR3 contains 14 residues. Germline-derived CDR1 and CDR2 are SQVTM and ANQGSEA. V lost 5 bases, J lost 4 bases, and 15 bases lay in between. CDR3 in DNA: TGCAGCGTTAAACCTGAGAAGACGTACAATGAGCAGTTCTTC. This translates into CSVKPEKTYNEQFF.

The J gene is TRBJ2-3, the V gene TRBV6-2 or TRBV6-3; TRBD2 agrees at 12 bases. The J segment lost 5 bases and the V segment lost 6 bases, leaving 6 bases of the junction unmatched. Germline assignment: CDR1 MNHEY and CDR2 SVGEGT. The CDR3 consists of 15 residues. The CDR3 DNA sequence: TGTGCCAGCAGACGACTAGCGGGAGCTGGAGATACGCAGTATTTT. Translating it yields CASRRLAGAGDTQYF.

The chain couples TRBV7-9 to TRBJ2-5, with D uncertain. Trimming pared 5 bases from V and 5 bases from J, leaving 12 bases between. The germline gives CDR1 SEHNR, CDR2 FQNEAQ (reference sequence). This CDR3 region has 13 residues. For the CDR3, the DNA is TGTGCCAGCAGCCTTCATTCGAGGGAGACCCAGTACTTC. Translation gives CASSLHSRETQYF.

This chain uses TRBV7-2 with TRBJ1-4, with D maybe TRBD1 (6 bases). Per germline, CDR1 SGHTA and CDR2 FQGNSA. Trimming left V 6 bases short and J 6 bases short, with 11 bases between. This CDR3 spans 13 amino acids. The CDR3 bases are TGTGCCAGCAGTATAAACAGGGATGAAAAACTGTTTTTT. Translating gives CASSINRDEKLFF.

The chain combines TRBV24-1 with TRBJ2-3; D is ambiguous. Trimming took 4 bases from V and 0 from J, leaving 10 bases between them. Germline assignment: CDR1 KGHDR and CDR2 SFDVKD. This CDR3 has 15 residues. This CDR3 reads CATSDRGTSTDTQYF. CDR3 DNA: TGTGCCACCAGTGACCGAGGAACTAGCACAGATACGCAGTATTTT.

This clonotype was seen more than once but under ten times. The chain uses TRBV6-1 and TRBJ2-3; tentatively, D is TRBD1 or TRBD2 (5 bases each). The CDR3 is made up of 15 amino acids. Looked up from germline, CDR1 is MNHNS and CDR2 is SASEGT. Trimming stripped 6 bases from V and 0 bases from J, with 13 bases between. The CDR3 spells CASSGDVASTDTQYF. CDR3 in DNA: TGTGCCAGCAGCGGGGACGTCGCCAGCACAGATACGCAGTATTTT.

The table lists this clonotype with many counts. The chain is built from TRBV12-3 or TRBV12-4 and TRBJ2-5; D is tentatively TRBD1 or TRBD2 (5 bases each). The V and J ends lost 1 base and 5 bases respectively, with 17 bases between them. The CDR3 covers 16 residues. The CDR3 DNA follows: TGTGCCAGCAGTTTAGGAGGGGCAGGGATGGGGGAGACCCAGTACTTC. Residues: CASSLGGAGMGETQYF.

This clonotype was seen many times. This chain joins TRBV29-1 and TRBJ2-5; 9 bases are shared with TRBD1. The germline V gene has CDR1 SQVTM and CDR2 ANQGSEA. The CDR3 is 12 residues long. With V trimmed by 6 bases and J by 2 bases, 1 base remained unmatched. The CDR3 spells CSVGTGQETQYF. The DNA of the CDR3 is TGCAGCGTGGGGACAGGGCAAGAGACCCAGTACTTC.

The CDR3 here is CATSDPWDSAEQYF. CDR3 DNA: TGTGCCACCAGTGACCCATGGGATAGCGCAGAGCAGTACTTC. The chain employs TRBV24-1 and TRBJ2-7; the D gene is possibly TRBD2 (5 bases). The ends were cut back, 4 bases at V and 7 bases at J, with 16 bases in the middle. There are 14 residues in the CDR3. Germline V gene data show CDR1 as KGHDR and CDR2 as SFDVKD.

In this sample, this clonotype turned up a few times. The rearrangement links TRBV7-2 to TRBJ2-5; D gene unclear. The germline V and J ends were trimmed by 5 bases and 7 bases, with 14 bases remaining between them. Germline CDR1 SGHTA, CDR2 FQGNSA. CDR3 length: 13 amino acids. CDR3 in amino acids: CASSADGAGTQYF. CDR3 DNA: TGTGCCAGCAGCGCGGACGGTGCAGGGACCCAGTACTTC.

The rearrangement joins TRBV12-3 or TRBV12-4 to TRBJ2-7; TRBD2 might be the D (6 bases). The CDR3 sequence is 12 residues long. V lost 8 bases to trimming and J lost 5 bases, with 13 bases between them. This chain's CDR3 is CASRRGPHEQYF. As DNA, the CDR3 is TGTGCCAGCCGGAGGGGTCCCCACGAGCAGTACTTC.